This T cell receptor beta chain was identified in a study of T cells expressing NK-cell markers. Study as a whole: Obtained from sorted CD3+CD56+NKG2C+, CD3+CD56+NKG2C- and CD3+CD56-NKG2C+ T cells were the TCR beta repertoires. Among the eight sequenced donors, seven tested HCMV-seropositive and one tested seronegative. Study results and limitations: The study found dominant NKG2C+ clonotypes at about 1.0-7.0% of CD8+ T cells in about six donors. Leadership of the CD3+CD56-NKG2C+ fraction also belonged to these clonotypes in a handful of donors.

The CDR3 is made up of 14 amino acids. Germline CDR1 SGDLS, CDR2 YYNGEE. About this clonotype itself: The antigen remains undetermined.

From its re-call of the 5' RACE reads, TCRdb lists each CDR3 protein once, without DNA. This sample contains fewer than 40,000 distinct CDR3 sequences. The sample was blood T cells: a sorted CD56 or NKG2C T cell subset, CD4+ or CD8+ T cells, or bulk PBMC T cells (not recorded which). The chain recombines TRBV9 with TRBJ2-5. This TCR was recovered from a woman aged 18-70 years in good health. The CDR3 sequence is CASSVDGNPETQYF.